One T cell receptor beta chain is described in this entry. Its cognate antigen has yet to be identified. Per-nucleotide qualities are absent, and no much larger clonotype sits a single base away. Enrolling through a virtual design, the prospective study's participants ranged in age from about 18 to 89 years and lived across 24 United States geographic areas. To assign participants to cohorts, the prospective study relied on clinical history that participants themselves reported in a screening survey and a study questionnaire. A participant counted as exposed if, within 2 weeks of entering the study, that participant had been in contact with someone who had a PCR-confirmed or clinician-diagnosed COVID-19 case. Each participant in the prospective study had whole blood, serum and a nasopharyngeal or oropharyngeal swab collected by mobile phlebotomists. Participants in the prospective study had the option to provide additional blood draws and questionnaires over a roughly 2-month period. Before DNA extraction, blood samples from the prospective study were shipped at room temperature or frozen.

This sample stems from a study of blood T cell repertoires in COVID-19 (TCRdb year 2020). Background on the whole study: The collaborator samples originated in the United States, Italy and Spain and spanned the acute and convalescent phases of COVID-19. The prospective study material was composed of cDNA or gDNA derived from T cells, B-cell-depleted T cells, or PBMCs. The dataset comprised deeply sampled blood TCRbeta repertoires from subjects exposed to, actively infected with, or recovered from COVID-19. The repertoires were released in a freely available public database intended as a resource for research on the immune response to SARS-CoV-2. Samples were obtained from the ongoing ImmuneRACE study (first 160 participants) and from 1,254 subjects provided by 6 global collaborators. A de-identified subject ID, COVID-19 status, age in years and sex were almost always included in the sample metadata. Where available, HLA class I and class II types were taken from metadata supplied by the sample provider and were not determined by assay-based typing. Broad study findings and their caveats: Clinical and demographic metadata were provided uncurated, with the amount varying by source and participant.

Trimming accounts for 0 bases at V and 6 bases at J, while the number of junction bases matched to no gene is 7. The CDR3 runs 15 amino acids, cysteine and phenylalanine included. Kept here is only the CDR3 DNA, which spans 45 bases and is read in frame from base 1. CDR1 and CDR2 (MNHEY, SVGEGT) derive from the germline V gene. The immunoSEQ Assay, a bias-controlled multiplex PCR, was used to amplify TCRbeta CDR3 regions from genomic DNA. Per the authors' processing: The number of nucleated cells in each sample was estimated by amplification of reference gene primers within the assay. To quantify the absolute abundance of each unique TCRbeta CDR3 rearrangement, sequence reads were collapsed and filtered. For each sample, productive Simpson clonality was calculated by taking the square root of Simpson's diversity index across productive rearrangements. Here the immuneACCESS table is served through TCRdb, limited to in-frame sequences with V and J called. Missing clones are a known gap in these copies; in checked studies unresolved V genes cover under half, and the rest lacks a known reason. V, J and clone size are taken as reported in that table, and D and trimming were inferred from the DNA itself. The sample table shows fewer than 350,000 clones, and about 85% are seen once. The leading ten clones occupy approximately 1.9% of the sample.

Specimen: PBMCs or T cells enriched from blood (not recorded which). The receptor's source is a woman between 25 and 40 years old who had been exposed to COVID-19. The chain links TRBV6-2 or TRBV6-3 with TRBJ2-7; TRBD1 agrees with 8 junctional bases. CDR3 region: CASSYSTQGDPEQYF. The DNA sequence is TGTGCCAGCAGTTACTCGACACAGGGGGACCCCGAGCAGTACTTC.